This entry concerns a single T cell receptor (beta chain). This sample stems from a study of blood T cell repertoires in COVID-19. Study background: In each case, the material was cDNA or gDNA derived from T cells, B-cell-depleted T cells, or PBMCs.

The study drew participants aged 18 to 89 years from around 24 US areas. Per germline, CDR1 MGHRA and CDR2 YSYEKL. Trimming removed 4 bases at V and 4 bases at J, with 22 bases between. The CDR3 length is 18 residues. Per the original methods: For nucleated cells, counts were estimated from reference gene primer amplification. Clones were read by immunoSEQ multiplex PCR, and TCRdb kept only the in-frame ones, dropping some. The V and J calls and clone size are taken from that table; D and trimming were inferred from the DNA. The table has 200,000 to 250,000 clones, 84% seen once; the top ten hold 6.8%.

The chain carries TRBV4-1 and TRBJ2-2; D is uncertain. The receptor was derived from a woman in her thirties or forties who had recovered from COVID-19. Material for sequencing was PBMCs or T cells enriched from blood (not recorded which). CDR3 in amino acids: CASSRSRSHLSGTGELFF. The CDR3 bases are TGCGCCAGCAGCCGCAGCAGGTCCCATCTCTCTGGCACCGGGGAGCTGTTTTTT.